The 18 T cell receptor beta chains below all came from one sample that was sequenced in a study of response to subunit inactivated influenza vaccine. Each CDR3 protein gets one entry after TCRdb re-called the RT-PCR reads with MiXCR. The data show 250,000 to 350,000 distinct CDR3 sequences, roughly 22% seen once. This material consisted of PBMCs from blood, taken about 19 months after vaccination. These receptors originate from a man between 45 and 75 years old who received an inactivated influenza vaccine.

This clonotype was seen at least ten times. The chain employs TRBV19 and TRBJ1-5; D not certain. CDR3 size: 15 residues. In germline, CDR1 is LNHDA, CDR2 SQIVND (reference sequence). V dropped 8 bases and J dropped 7 bases, with 21 bases sitting between them. The CDR3: CASGTRPSFGQPQHF. The CDR3 nucleotides read TGTGCCAGTGGTACCCGCCCTAGCTTCGGCCAGCCCCAGCATTTT. The full variable domain, its missing parts supplied by reference TRBV19 and TRBJ1-5, is DGGITQSPKYLFRKEGQNVTLSCEQNLNHDAMYWYRQDPGQGLRLIYYSQIVNDFQKGDIAEGYSVSREKKESFPLTVTSAQKNPTAFYLCASGTRPSFGQPQHFGDGTRLSIL.

This clonotype was seen only a few times. The chain combines TRBV3-1 with TRBJ1-5; TRBD1 matches at 7 bases. Germline V gene sequence: CDR1 LGHDT, CDR2 YNNKEL (reference sequence). The CDR3 is made up of 17 amino acids. Trimming took 1 base from V and 0 from J; bases not matched to a gene: 6. The CDR3 sequence is CASSQGLQGNSNQPQHF. The CDR3 region has the DNA TGTGCCAGCAGCCAAGGACTACAGGGGAATAGCAATCAGCCCCAGCATTTT.

The rearrangement links TRBV6-2 or TRBV6-3 to TRBJ2-7, with 8 bases fitting TRBD2. Per germline, CDR1 MNHEY and CDR2 SVGEGT. The J segment lost 0 bases and the V segment lost 2 bases, leaving 3 bases of the junction unmatched. This CDR3 comprises 15 residues. The CDR3 DNA reads TGTGCCAGCAGTTACGCCGGGACTAGCTCCTACGAGCAGTACTTC. Its translation is CASSYAGTSSYEQYF.

This chain connects TRBV4-3 to TRBJ1-2; D call uncertain. Between the trimmed V and J ends, which lost 3 bases and 6 bases, there was a span of 23 bases. The CDR3 is made up of 17 amino acids. The germline V gene has CDR1 LGHNA and CDR2 YSLEER. The CDR3 here is CASSQSLLKALPHGYTF. DNA of the CDR3: TGCGCCAGCAGCCAGAGTCTCCTAAAGGCCCTTCCCCATGGCTACACCTTC.

This chain connects TRBV28 to TRBJ2-7; 9 nucleotides agree with TRBD2. The germline CDR1 and CDR2 sequences are MDHEN and SYDVKM. The V segment lost 5 bases and the J segment 9 bases; nucleotides outside the gene matches: 11. There are 14 residues in the CDR3. The CDR3 DNA sequence: TGTGCCAGCAGTGTAGCGGGAGAAAAGGGCGGGCAGTACTTC. Its protein is CASSVAGEKGGQYF.

This sequence joins TRBV20-1 and TRBJ2-1, with D perhaps matching TRBD2 (7 bases). This CDR3 is 15 amino acids long. Germline-derived CDR1 and CDR2 are DFQATT and SNEGSKA (reference sequence). Trimming took off 4 bases at V and 0 bases at J, with 13 bases between the two ends. CDR3: CSAIQGGSSYNEQFF. CDR3 DNA: TGCAGTGCTATACAGGGCGGGAGCTCCTACAATGAGCAGTTCTTC.

This clonotype was seen a few times. The rearrangement links TRBV4-3 to TRBJ2-3, with 8 positions matching TRBD1. With V trimmed by 1 base and J by 1 base, 4 bases remained unmatched. This CDR3 comprises 16 residues. The germline V gene has CDR1 LGHNA and CDR2 YSLEER. The CDR3 is CASSQAPDRGTDTQYF. CDR3 bases: TGCGCCAGCAGCCAAGCCCCGGACAGGGGCACAGATACGCAGTATTTT.

This clonotype was picked up a small number of times. The CDR3 protein is CASSFRGPDEQYF. DNA of the CDR3: TGTGCCAGCAGCTTCCGGGGGCCGGACGAGCAGTACTTC. The V call is TRBV7-2, the J call TRBJ2-7, with D possibly called TRBD1 or TRBD2 (6 bases each). The CDR3 extends over 13 amino acids. Germline V gene data show CDR1 as SGHTA and CDR2 as FQGNSA. The germline V and J ends were trimmed by 3 bases and 5 bases, with 11 bases remaining between them.

The chain employs TRBV12-3 or TRBV12-4 and TRBJ1-2; D remains unclear. This CDR3 is 14 amino acids long. V gave up 1 base and J gave up 7 bases, with 13 bases separating them. In nucleotides, the CDR3 is TGTGCCAGCAGTTTAGATTCGAGGGTTGGTGGCTACACCTTC. Its protein product is CASSLDSRVGGYTF.

The CDR3 DNA follows: TGTGCCAGCAGCTTAAGGTACTCCTACAATGAGCAGTTCTTC. Translated, it gives CASSLRYSYNEQFF. The J gene is TRBJ2-1, the V gene TRBV7-3; D uncertain. V lost 1 base to trimming and J lost 0 bases, with 4 bases between them. This CDR3 region has 14 residues. The germline gives CDR1 SGHTA, CDR2 FQGTGA.

A few counts support this clonotype. The chain links TRBV10-3 to TRBJ2-7, with D possibly TRBD1 on 5 matching bases. The CDR3 is made up of 15 amino acids. V lost 6 bases to trimming and J lost 2 bases, with 17 bases between them. In germline, CDR1 is ENHRY, CDR2 SYGVKD. This CDR3 reads CAISLGPPDTYEQYF. The CDR3 DNA reads as TGTGCCATCAGCCTGGGGCCACCCGATACCTACGAGCAGTACTTC.

The gene calls are TRBV7-2 and TRBJ2-3, with D possibly matching TRBD2 (6 bases). The CDR3 contains 17 residues. Trimming took off 0 bases at V and 3 bases at J, with 16 bases between the two ends. Germline CDR1 reads SGHTA; CDR2 reads FQGNSA. CDR3 coding DNA: TGTGCCAGCAGCTTAGCCGCCTCGGGACTTATGACAGATACGCAGTATTTT. It is translated as CASSLAASGLMTDTQYF.

The chain combines TRBV5-1 with TRBJ2-1, with 10 bases fitting TRBD2. Germline V gives CDR1 SGHRS, CDR2 YFSETQ. The CDR3 consists of 16 residues. The J segment lost 3 bases and the V segment lost 4 bases, leaving 7 bases of the junction unmatched. CDR3 sequence: CASSQRTSGGYNEQFF. The CDR3 nucleotides read TGCGCCAGCAGCCAAAGGACTAGCGGAGGCTACAATGAGCAGTTCTTC.

The chain uses TRBV12-3 or TRBV12-4 and TRBJ2-1, with D possibly matching TRBD2 (6 bases). The CDR3 runs to 15 residues. V lost 7 bases and J 0 bases, leaving 13 bases between the germline ends. The DNA for the CDR3 is TGTGCCAGCACCATTGCGGGGCGCTCCTACAATGAGCAGTTCTTC. Protein product: CASTIAGRSYNEQFF.

This clonotype has only a few counts. This chain connects TRBV15 to TRBJ2-1; 8 nucleotides align to TRBD2. The V gene end was trimmed by 3 bases and the J gene end by 0 bases; junction bases not matched to a gene: 4. The CDR3 runs to 16 residues. Germline V gives CDR1 LNHNV, CDR2 YYDKDF (reference sequence). DNA for the CDR3: TGTGCCACCAGCAGCGAGCGGGGGCCCTCCTACAATGAGCAGTTCTTC. Translating it yields CATSSERGPSYNEQFF.

The gene calls are TRBV11-2 and TRBJ2-1; D gene ambiguous. With 1 base removed from V and 8 bases from J, the gap between germline ends came to 9 bases. Germline-derived CDR1 and CDR2 are SGHAT and FQNNGV. The CDR3 totals 13 residues. The CDR3 sequence: CASSLGPQYEQFF. Here the CDR3 DNA reads TGTGCCAGCAGCTTAGGTCCTCAGTATGAGCAGTTCTTC.

The rearrangement links TRBV20-1 to TRBJ2-7; 9 bases are shared with TRBD1. The CDR3 runs 12 residues. Germline V gene sequence: CDR1 DFQATT, CDR2 SNEGSKA (reference sequence). The junction had 4 bases not matched to a gene; V was cut back by 7 bases and J by 3 bases. CDR3 residues: CSVRQGDYEQYF. The CDR3 nucleotides read TGCAGTGTACGACAGGGGGACTACGAGCAGTACTTC.

The CDR3 spells CASSDGLAGGLVDTQYF. The CDR3 DNA sequence: TGCGCCAGCAGTGACGGACTAGCGGGGGGGCTGGTAGATACGCAGTATTTT. The V and J genes are TRBV10-2 and TRBJ2-3, with TRBD2 matching 15 bases. Germline V lookup: CDR1 WSHSY, CDR2 SAAADI. Trimming removed 3 bases from V and 5 bases from J; junction bases left unmatched: 6. The CDR3 has 17 residues.